The present T cell receptor beta chain was sequenced within a study of technical replicates of blood from four donors. Trimming stripped 0 bases from V and 4 bases from J, with 15 bases between. The germline V gene has CDR1 KGHSH and CDR2 LQKENI. This CDR3 is 16 amino acids long. Clones were read by immunoSEQ multiplex PCR, and TCRdb kept only the in-frame ones, dropping some. This sample has about 73,000 clones, with roughly 93% found just once. Material: T cells isolated from PBMCs. This TCR was recovered from a human donor in good health. This chain links TRBV18 with TRBJ2-5, with a weak D call TRBD2 (6 bases). The CDR3 nucleotides read TGTGCCAGCTCACCACCGAGCCAAGGACTAAGAGAGACCCAGTACTTC. It is translated as CASSPPSQGLRETQYF.